These 9 T cell receptor beta chains share one sample of origin, sequenced in a study of human T cells and chemical hapten exposure. Specified time point: pre-sensitization, week 0. Documented treatment: therapeutic diphenylcyclopropenone sensitization with weekly scalp DPC. Each CDR3 protein is one row after TCRdb ran MiXCR on the RACE reads. The sample includes some 400,000 distinct CDR3 sequences, about 5.1% of them seen just once. The source was whole blood, collected in connection with sensitization to the hapten diphenylcyclopropenone (DPC). These TCRs come from a woman aged 45-60 years with alopecia areata. Some clones in this sample may be carry-over from other donors' samples.

This clonotype was picked up many times. This sequence joins TRBV2 and TRBJ2-1; D might be TRBD2 (5 bases). Trimming took 0 bases from V and 4 from J, leaving 13 bases between them. CDR1 SNHLY and CDR2 FYNNEI come from the germline V gene. The length of the CDR3 is 16 residues. The CDR3 DNA follows: TGTGCCAGCAGTGAAGCGAGGCTAGCTACATACAATGAGCAGTTCTTC. Its protein is CASSEARLATYNEQFF.

This clonotype was observed a few times. CDR3 coding DNA: TGTGCCAGCAGCTTGCTCGAGGGGATCACAGATACGCAGTATTTT. Translation gives CASSLLEGITDTQYF. The chain combines TRBV7-2 with TRBJ2-3; either TRBD1 or TRBD2 may supply D (5 bases each). In germline, CDR1 is SGHTA, CDR2 FQGNSA. There are 15 residues in the CDR3. V lost 3 bases to trimming and J lost 2 bases, with 12 bases between them.

The sample holds many counts of this clonotype. The chain couples TRBV7-2 to TRBJ1-5; possibly TRBD1 for D (5 bases). This CDR3 contains 12 residues. CDR1 is SGHTA, CDR2 FQGNSA, per germline. With 0 bases removed from V and 14 bases from J, the gap between germline ends came to 11 bases. Written as DNA, the CDR3 is TGTGCCAGCAGCTTAGCATCTGGGGGAAAGCATTTT. This translates into CASSLASGGKHF.

This clonotype was observed at least ten times. The rearrangement uses TRBV5-1 and TRBJ2-3; TRBD2 aligns across 7 bases. Looked up from germline, CDR1 is SGHRS and CDR2 is YFSETQ. CDR3 size: 16 residues. V was clipped by 0 bases and J by 0 bases; unmatched bases: 4. The CDR3 region has the DNA TGCGCCAGCAGCTTGGCGGCTAGCGGCAGCACAGATACGCAGTATTTT. The encoded protein is CASSLAASGSTDTQYF.

The chain joins TRBV7-8 to TRBJ1-5, with TRBD1 as a possible D gene (5 bases). This CDR3 spans 15 amino acids. With 1 base removed from V and 5 bases from J, the gap between germline ends came to 12 bases. From germline, CDR1 is SGHVS and CDR2 FQNEAQ. The CDR3 loop reads CASSLVRDPYQPQHF. The CDR3 region has the DNA TGTGCCAGCAGCTTAGTCAGGGACCCATATCAGCCCCAGCATTTT.

The V and J genes are TRBV5-1 and TRBJ2-3; D call uncertain. Trimming cost V 0 bases and J 3 bases, with 14 bases left between them. From germline, CDR1 is SGHRS and CDR2 YFSETQ. The CDR3 length is 16 residues. The CDR3 DNA sequence: TGCGCCAGCAGCTTGGCCACTGTGCCTTATACAGATACGCAGTATTTT. Amino acids: CASSLATVPYTDTQYF.

J is TRBJ1-1 and V is TRBV29-1, with D uncertain. From germline, CDR1 is SQVTM and CDR2 ANQGSEA. V was shortened by 7 bases and J by 0 bases, with 9 bases between the two germline ends. This CDR3 has 12 residues. Here the CDR3 reads CSAQAMNTEAFF. CDR3 coding DNA: TGCAGCGCCCAAGCGATGAACACTGAAGCTTTCTTT.

The gene calls are TRBV5-4 and TRBJ1-1, with D possibly being TRBD1 (5 bases). Trimming left V 4 bases short and J 5 bases short, with 12 bases between. Looked up from germline, CDR1 is SGHNT and CDR2 is YYREEE (reference sequence). The CDR3 is 13 amino acids. For the CDR3, the DNA is TGTGCCAGCAGCCCTAGGGGATTAACTGAAGCTTTCTTT. Amino acids: CASSPRGLTEAFF.

The chain combines TRBV6-5 with TRBJ1-5; the D is unclear. This CDR3 has 15 amino acids. Trimming stripped 5 bases from V and 1 base from J, with 12 bases between. The V gene's germline CDR1 is MNHEY and CDR2 SVGAGI. The CDR3 region has the DNA TGTGCCAGCAGTCCCGAACCGAGCAGCAATCAGCCCCAGCATTTT. This sequence encodes CASSPEPSSNQPQHF.